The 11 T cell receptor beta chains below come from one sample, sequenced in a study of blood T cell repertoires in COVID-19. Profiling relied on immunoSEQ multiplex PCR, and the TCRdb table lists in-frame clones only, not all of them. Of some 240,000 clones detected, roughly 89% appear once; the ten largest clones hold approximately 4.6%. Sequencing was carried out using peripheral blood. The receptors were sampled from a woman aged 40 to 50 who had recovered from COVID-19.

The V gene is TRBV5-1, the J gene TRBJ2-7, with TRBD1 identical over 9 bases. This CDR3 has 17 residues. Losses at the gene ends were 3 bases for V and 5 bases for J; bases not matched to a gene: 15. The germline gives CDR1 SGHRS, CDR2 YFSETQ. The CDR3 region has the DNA TGCGCCAGCAGCTGGAACCCCGGGACAGGGCACGGGGACGAGCAGTACTTC. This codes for CASSWNPGTGHGDEQYF. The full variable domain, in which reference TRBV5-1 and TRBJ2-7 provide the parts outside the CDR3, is KAGVTQTPRYLIKTRGQQVTLSCSPISGHRSVSWYQQTPGQGLQFLFEYFSETQRNKGNFPGRFSGRQFSNSRSEMNVSTLELGDSALYLCASSWNPGTGHGDEQYFGPGTRLTVT.

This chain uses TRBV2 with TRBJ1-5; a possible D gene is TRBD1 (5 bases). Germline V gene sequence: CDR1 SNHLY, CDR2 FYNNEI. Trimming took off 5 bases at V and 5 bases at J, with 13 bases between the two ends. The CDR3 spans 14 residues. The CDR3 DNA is TGTGCCAGCAGTCCGGACACCGCCGATCAGCCCCAGCATTTT. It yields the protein CASSPDTADQPQHF.

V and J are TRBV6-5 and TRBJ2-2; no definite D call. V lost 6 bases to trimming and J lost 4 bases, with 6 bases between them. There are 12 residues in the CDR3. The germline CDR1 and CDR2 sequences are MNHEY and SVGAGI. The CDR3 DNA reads TGTGCCAGCAGCTATACCACCGGGGAGCTGTTTTTT. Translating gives CASSYTTGELFF.

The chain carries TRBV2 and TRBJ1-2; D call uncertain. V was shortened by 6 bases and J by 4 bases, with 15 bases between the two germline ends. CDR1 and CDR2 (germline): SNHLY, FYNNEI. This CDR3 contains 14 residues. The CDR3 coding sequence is TGTGCCAGCAGAGGAAGAGGGCTAGGCTATGGCTACACCTTC. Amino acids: CASRGRGLGYGYTF.

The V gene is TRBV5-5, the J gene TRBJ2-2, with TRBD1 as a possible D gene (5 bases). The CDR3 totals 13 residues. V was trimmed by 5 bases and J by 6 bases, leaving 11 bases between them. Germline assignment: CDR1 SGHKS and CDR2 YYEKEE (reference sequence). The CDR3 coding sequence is TGTGCCAGCAGGTTAGCAGGGCCCGGGGAGCTGTTTTTT. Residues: CASRLAGPGELFF. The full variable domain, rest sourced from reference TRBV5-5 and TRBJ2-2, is DAGVTQSPTHLIKTRGQQVTLRCSPISGHKSVSWYQQVLGQGPQFIFQYYEKEERGRGNFPDRFSARQFPNYSSELNVNALLLGDSALYLCASRLAGPGELFFGEGSRLTVL.

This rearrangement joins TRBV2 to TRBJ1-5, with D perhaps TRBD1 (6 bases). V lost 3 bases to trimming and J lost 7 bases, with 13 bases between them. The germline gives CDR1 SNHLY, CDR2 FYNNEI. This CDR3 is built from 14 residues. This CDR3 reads CASSEQGKTQPQHF. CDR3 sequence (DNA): TGTGCCAGCAGTGAGCAGGGGAAGACCCAGCCCCAGCATTTT.

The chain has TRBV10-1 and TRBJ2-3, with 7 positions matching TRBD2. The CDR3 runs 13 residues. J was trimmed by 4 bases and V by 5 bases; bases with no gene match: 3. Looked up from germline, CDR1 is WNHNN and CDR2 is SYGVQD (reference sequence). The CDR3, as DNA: TGCGCCAGCAGTTCGGGGGGTCCAGATACGCAGTATTTT. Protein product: CASSSGGPDTQYF.

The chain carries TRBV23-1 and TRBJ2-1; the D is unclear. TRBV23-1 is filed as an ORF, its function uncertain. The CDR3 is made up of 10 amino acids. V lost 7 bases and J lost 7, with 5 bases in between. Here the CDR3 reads CASTENEQFF. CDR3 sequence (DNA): TGCGCCAGCACGGAGAATGAGCAGTTCTTC.

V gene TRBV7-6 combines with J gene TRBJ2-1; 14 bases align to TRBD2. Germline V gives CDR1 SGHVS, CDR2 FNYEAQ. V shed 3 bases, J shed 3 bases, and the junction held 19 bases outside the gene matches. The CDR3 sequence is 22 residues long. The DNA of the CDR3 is TGTGCCAGCAGCTTGGGGCCACCGGGACTAGCGGGGGTAGGGCAACTCTACAATGAGCAGTTCTTC. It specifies CASSLGPPGLAGVGQLYNEQFF.

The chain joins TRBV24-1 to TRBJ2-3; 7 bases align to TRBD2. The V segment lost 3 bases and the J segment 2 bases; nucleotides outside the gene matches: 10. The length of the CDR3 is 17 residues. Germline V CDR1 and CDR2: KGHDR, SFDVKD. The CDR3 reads CATSDPLPGTNTDTQYF. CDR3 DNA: TGTGCCACCAGTGATCCCCTTCCCGGGACTAACACAGATACGCAGTATTTT.

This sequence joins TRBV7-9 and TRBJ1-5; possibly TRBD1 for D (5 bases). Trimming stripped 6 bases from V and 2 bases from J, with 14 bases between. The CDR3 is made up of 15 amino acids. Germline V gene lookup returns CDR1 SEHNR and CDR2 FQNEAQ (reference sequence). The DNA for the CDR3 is TGTGCCAGCAGTCACCCCGGGGGGGGCAATCAGCCCCAGCATTTT. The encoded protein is CASSHPGGGNQPQHF.